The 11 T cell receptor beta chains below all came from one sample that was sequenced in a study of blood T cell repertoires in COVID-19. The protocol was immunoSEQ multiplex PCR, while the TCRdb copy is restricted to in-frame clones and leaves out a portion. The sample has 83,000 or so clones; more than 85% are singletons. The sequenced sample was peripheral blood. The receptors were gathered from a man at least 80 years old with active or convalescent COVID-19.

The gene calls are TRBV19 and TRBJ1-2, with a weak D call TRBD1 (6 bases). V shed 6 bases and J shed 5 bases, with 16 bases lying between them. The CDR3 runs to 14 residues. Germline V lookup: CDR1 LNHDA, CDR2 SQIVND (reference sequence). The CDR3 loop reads CASSADRRGYGYTF. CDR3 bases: TGTGCCAGTAGCGCTGACAGGCGCGGATATGGCTACACCTTC.

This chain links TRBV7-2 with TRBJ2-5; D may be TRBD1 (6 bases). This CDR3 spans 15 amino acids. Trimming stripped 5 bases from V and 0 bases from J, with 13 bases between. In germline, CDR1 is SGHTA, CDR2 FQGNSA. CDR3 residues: CASSGQTGHQETQYF. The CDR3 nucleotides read TGTGCCAGCAGCGGACAGACAGGCCACCAAGAGACCCAGTACTTC.

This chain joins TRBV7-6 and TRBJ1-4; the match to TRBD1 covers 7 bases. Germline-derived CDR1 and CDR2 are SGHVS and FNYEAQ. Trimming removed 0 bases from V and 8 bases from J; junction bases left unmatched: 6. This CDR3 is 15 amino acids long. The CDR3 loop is CASSLAPGGLEKLFF. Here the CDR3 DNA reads TGTGCCAGCAGCTTAGCCCCAGGGGGGTTAGAAAAACTGTTTTTT.

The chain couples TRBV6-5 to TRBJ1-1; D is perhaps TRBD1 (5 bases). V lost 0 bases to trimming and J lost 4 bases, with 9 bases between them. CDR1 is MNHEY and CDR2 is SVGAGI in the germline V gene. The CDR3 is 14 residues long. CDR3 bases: TGTGCCAGCAGTTACTCGGAAGGGGCCACTGAAGCTTTCTTT. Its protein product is CASSYSEGATEAFF.

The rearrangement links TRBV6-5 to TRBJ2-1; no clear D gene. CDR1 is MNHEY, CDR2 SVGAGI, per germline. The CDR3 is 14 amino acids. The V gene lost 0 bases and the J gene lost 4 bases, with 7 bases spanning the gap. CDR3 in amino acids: CASSYSLVYNEQFF. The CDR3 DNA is TGTGCCAGCAGTTACTCGTTAGTTTACAATGAGCAGTTCTTC.

The CDR3 DNA reads TGCAGCGTCAACCCCGGGGCCAGGGGGCAAGAGACCCAGTACTTC. It codes for CSVNPGARGQETQYF. The chain combines TRBV29-1 with TRBJ2-5; 7 bases line up with TRBD1. Germline V gives CDR1 SQVTM, CDR2 ANQGSEA. CDR3 size: 15 residues. With V trimmed by 6 bases and J by 2 bases, 12 bases remained unmatched.

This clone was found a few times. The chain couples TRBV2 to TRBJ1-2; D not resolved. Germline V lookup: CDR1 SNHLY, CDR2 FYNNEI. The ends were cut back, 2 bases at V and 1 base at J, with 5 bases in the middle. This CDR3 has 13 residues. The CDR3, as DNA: TGTGCCAGCAGTGAACTAGTTAACTATGGCTACACCTTC. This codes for CASSELVNYGYTF. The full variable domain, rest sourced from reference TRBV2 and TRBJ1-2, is EPEVTQTPSHQVTQMGQEVILRCVPISNHLYFYWYRQILGQKVEFLVSFYNNEISEKSEIFDDQFSVERPDGSNFTLKIRSTKLEDSAMYFCASSELVNYGYTFGSGTRLTVV.

This chain's CDR3 is CASSLTLGDQPQHF. DNA for the CDR3: TGCGCCAGCAGCTTAACCTTGGGCGATCAGCCCCAGCATTTT. The chain joins TRBV5-1 to TRBJ1-5; D uncertain. This CDR3 is 14 amino acids long. Per the germline V gene, CDR1 is SGHRS and CDR2 is YFSETQ. V lost 2 bases and J 5 bases, leaving 11 bases between the germline ends.

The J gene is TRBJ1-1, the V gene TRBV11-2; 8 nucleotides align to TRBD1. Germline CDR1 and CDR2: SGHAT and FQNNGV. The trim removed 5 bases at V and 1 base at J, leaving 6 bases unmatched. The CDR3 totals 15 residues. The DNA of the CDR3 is TGTGCCAGCAGCACCAGGGGGCTAGGGAACACTGAAGCTTTCTTT. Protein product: CASSTRGLGNTEAFF.

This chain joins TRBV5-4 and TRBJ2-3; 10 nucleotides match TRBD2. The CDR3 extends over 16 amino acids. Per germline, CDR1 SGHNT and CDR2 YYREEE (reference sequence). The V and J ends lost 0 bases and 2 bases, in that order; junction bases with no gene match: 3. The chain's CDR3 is CASSLGLAGDTDTQYF. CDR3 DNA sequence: TGTGCCAGCAGCTTGGGCCTAGCGGGAGACACAGATACGCAGTATTTT.

CDR3 loop: CASRHNGANVLTF. The CDR3 coding sequence is TGTGCCAGTAGACATAACGGGGCCAACGTCCTGACTTTC. The gene calls are TRBV19 and TRBJ2-6; D is unresolved. The CDR3 totals 13 residues. Germline CDR1 and CDR2: LNHDA and SQIVND (reference sequence). Trimming cost V 6 bases and J 4 bases, with 7 bases left between them.